This T cell receptor beta chain was retrieved from a study of shared clonotypes between healthy human individuals. Study-level information: The donor pool was made up of a couple of women and a few men aged 18 to 49. Regarding the study as a whole: The study sampled only blood, and tissue repertoires likely differ. Researchers found naive subsets generally carried larger estimated richness than memory subsets.

Regarding this clone: Its antigen is as yet unknown.

Sorted-subset replicate PCRs used 200 ng DNA, about 30,000 T cell genomes. Produced via immunoSEQ multiplex PCR; TCRdb's table is partial and in-frame only. The sample includes about 1.1 million clones, 70% to 80% of them seen just once. Sequencing was done on a sample of memory CD4+ T cells from PBMCs. Subset denoted: CD45RA-negative fraction. This sequence was found in a young man in good health. Some clones in this sample may be carry-over from other donors' samples.

CDR3: CASSPRQGASYGYTF. In DNA form, the CDR3 reads TGTGCCAGCAGCCCCCGACAGGGGGCTAGCTATGGCTACACCTTC. The V gene is TRBV9, the J gene TRBJ1-2, with TRBD1 identical over 10 bases. This CDR3 has 15 residues. CDR1 and CDR2 from the germline V gene are SGDLS and YYNGEE. The V segment lost 4 bases and the J segment 4 bases; nucleotides outside the gene matches: 7.